The text below deals with one T cell receptor (beta chain). The data are from a study of control samples from healthy donors and cancer patients. Assay used: immunoSEQ multiplex PCR; TCRdb lists only in-frame clones, some missing. The table has approximately 100,000 clones, 86% seen once. V dropped 6 bases and J dropped 2 bases, with 15 bases sitting between them. The germline CDR1 and CDR2 sequences are SNHLY and FYNNEI. The CDR3 has 15 residues. The sequence was collected from a man younger than 40 in good health. This chain uses TRBV2 with TRBJ2-3; TRBD2 is a possible D gene (6 bases). Sequencing used blood. The CDR3 spells CASSAGTPLTDTQYF. DNA of the CDR3: TGTGCCAGCAGCGCCGGGACTCCCCTCACAGATACGCAGTATTTT.